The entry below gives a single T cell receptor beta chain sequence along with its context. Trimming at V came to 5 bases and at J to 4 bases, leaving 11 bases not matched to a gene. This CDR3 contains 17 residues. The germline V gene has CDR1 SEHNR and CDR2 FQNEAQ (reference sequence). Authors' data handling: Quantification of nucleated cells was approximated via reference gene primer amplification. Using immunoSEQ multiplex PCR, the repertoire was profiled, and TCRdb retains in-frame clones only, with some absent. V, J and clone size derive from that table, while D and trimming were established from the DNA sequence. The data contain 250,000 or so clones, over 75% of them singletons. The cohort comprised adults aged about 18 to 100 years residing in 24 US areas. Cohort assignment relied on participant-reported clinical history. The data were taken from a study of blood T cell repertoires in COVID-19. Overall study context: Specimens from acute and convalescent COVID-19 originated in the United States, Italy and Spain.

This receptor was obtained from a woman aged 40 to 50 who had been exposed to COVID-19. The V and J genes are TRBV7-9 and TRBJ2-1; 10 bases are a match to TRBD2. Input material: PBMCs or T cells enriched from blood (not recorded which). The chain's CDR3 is CASSGRTSGVMYNEQFF. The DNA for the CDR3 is TGTGCCAGCAGCGGTAGGACTAGCGGAGTCATGTACAATGAGCAGTTCTTC.